This T cell receptor (beta chain) emerged from a study of blood T cell repertoires in COVID-19. In the study overall: Acute-phase and convalescent COVID-19 samples originated in the United States, Italy and Spain. T cells, B-cell-depleted T cells, or PBMCs supplied cDNA or gDNA.

As originally analysed: Reference gene primer amplification in the assay estimated nucleated cell counts. The assay was immunoSEQ multiplex PCR, and TCRdb's table has in-frame clones only and misses some. V, J and clone size were drawn from that table, and D and trimming were deduced from the DNA. The profile covers under 80,000 clones, with about 78% appearing a single time and about a fifth taken by the ten largest. The CDR3 is made up of 15 amino acids. CDR1 is MNHEY, CDR2 SVGAGI, per germline. The V end was cut by 6 bases, the J end by 0 bases, with 12 bases between. The sample consisted of peripheral blood. The clonotype was recovered from a man older than 75 with active or convalescent COVID-19. J is TRBJ1-5 and V is TRBV6-5; D is unresolved. The CDR3 is CASRRTEDSNQPQHF. The CDR3 nucleotides read TGTGCCAGCAGGAGAACGGAGGATAGCAATCAGCCCCAGCATTTT.